These T cell receptor beta chains were read from a single sample in a study of blood T cell repertoires in COVID-19. The assay was immunoSEQ multiplex PCR, and TCRdb's table has in-frame clones only and misses some. The sample carries under 150,000 clones, 80% to 90% recorded once. Input material: peripheral blood. The source is a woman aged 60-70 years with active COVID-19. The CDR3 runs from the conserved cysteine through the conserved F or W. Fields, in order: clone size, V gene, D gene, J gene, CDR3 protein, CDR3 DNA. D genes are given only for firm matches. Expanded clones are given a class, and other clones once, few, many or no size at all.

clone size: once
V gene: TRBV7-9
D gene: -
J gene: TRBJ2-5
CDR3 protein: CASSLASDSQETQYF
CDR3 DNA: TGTGCCAGCAGCTTAGCGTCGGACTCCCAAGAGACCCAGTACTTC

clone size: -
V gene: TRBV7-3
D gene: -
J gene: TRBJ2-5
CDR3 protein: CASSSTGLKETQYF
CDR3 DNA: TGTGCCAGCAGCTCCACAGGGCTAAAAGAGACCCAGTACTTC

clone size: once
V gene: TRBV5-4
D gene: -
J gene: TRBJ2-3
CDR3 protein: CASSRDTASNTDTQYF
CDR3 DNA: TGTGCCAGCAGCCGGGACACCGCCAGCAACACAGATACGCAGTATTTT

clone size: -
V gene: TRBV27
D gene: -
J gene: TRBJ2-3
CDR3 protein: CASSLSGRRTDTQYF
CDR3 DNA: TGTGCCAGCAGTTTATCGGGGAGACGGACAGATACGCAGTATTTT

clone size: -
V gene: TRBV7-9
D gene: TRBD2
J gene: TRBJ2-5
CDR3 protein: CASSLTGTSQETQYF
CDR3 DNA: TGTGCCAGCAGCTTGACCGGGACTAGCCAAGAGACCCAGTACTTC

clone size: once
V gene: TRBV9
D gene: TRBD1
J gene: TRBJ1-3
CDR3 protein: CASSDSGGIGNTIYF
CDR3 DNA: TGTGCCAGCAGCGACTCAGGGGGCATTGGAAACACCATATATTTT

clone size: few
V gene: TRBV6-2/TRBV6-3
D gene: -
J gene: TRBJ1-3
CDR3 protein: CASSYVLREGLSSGNTIYF
CDR3 DNA: TGTGCCAGCAGTTACGTCCTCCGGGAGGGGCTGAGCTCTGGAAACACCATATATTTT

clone size: -
V gene: TRBV29-1
D gene: -
J gene: TRBJ2-7
CDR3 protein: CSVEVTGLLYEQYF
CDR3 DNA: TGCAGCGTTGAAGTGACAGGTCTTCTATACGAGCAGTACTTC

clone size: -
V gene: TRBV7-2
D gene: -
J gene: TRBJ2-7
CDR3 protein: CASSLGTKFDEQYF
CDR3 DNA: TGTGCCAGCAGCTTAGGGACTAAGTTTGACGAGCAGTACTTC

clone size: -
V gene: TRBV2
D gene: TRBD1
J gene: TRBJ1-1
CDR3 protein: CASSSDRDTEAFF
CDR3 DNA: TGTGCCAGCAGTAGTGACAGGGACACTGAAGCTTTCTTT

clone size: -
V gene: TRBV10-3
D gene: -
J gene: TRBJ2-7
CDR3 protein: CAISESRAEQYF
CDR3 DNA: TGTGCCATCAGTGAGTCGAGGGCAGAGCAGTACTTC

clone size: -
V gene: TRBV4-1
D gene: -
J gene: TRBJ1-2
CDR3 protein: CASSLDHLLTYGYTF
CDR3 DNA: TGCGCCAGCAGCCTAGACCATCTACTAACATATGGCTACACCTTC

clone size: -
V gene: TRBV18
D gene: -
J gene: TRBJ2-5
CDR3 protein: CASSPRGTRETQYF
CDR3 DNA: TGTGCCAGCTCACCACGGGGCACAAGAGAGACCCAGTACTTC

clone size: few
V gene: TRBV15
D gene: -
J gene: TRBJ2-1
CDR3 protein: CATSREGGDYNEQFF
CDR3 DNA: TGTGCCACCAGCAGAGAGGGGGGAGACTACAATGAGCAGTTCTTC

clone size: -
V gene: TRBV7-2
D gene: -
J gene: TRBJ1-1
CDR3 protein: CASSPRPRLNTEAFF
CDR3 DNA: TGTGCCAGCAGCCCTAGGCCCAGACTGAACACTGAAGCTTTCTTT

clone size: -
V gene: TRBV5-4
D gene: TRBD1
J gene: TRBJ2-1
CDR3 protein: CASSSGTGNYNEQFF
CDR3 DNA: TGTGCCAGCAGTTCCGGGACAGGCAACTACAATGAGCAGTTCTTC

clone size: -
V gene: TRBV4-3
D gene: TRBD2
J gene: TRBJ2-3
CDR3 protein: CASSQELAGGPGDTQYF
CDR3 DNA: TGCGCCAGCAGCCAAGAGCTAGCGGGAGGGCCGGGGGATACGCAGTATTTT

clone size: few
V gene: TRBV11-2
D gene: -
J gene: TRBJ2-1
CDR3 protein: CASRKSVDNEQFF
CDR3 DNA: TGTGCCAGCAGGAAAAGCGTAGACAATGAGCAGTTCTTC

clone size: -
V gene: TRBV6-6
D gene: -
J gene: TRBJ1-5
CDR3 protein: CASSPTGRGDQPQHF
CDR3 DNA: TGTGCCAGCAGTCCTACAGGGCGGGGGGATCAGCCCCAGCATTTT

clone size: -
V gene: TRBV28
D gene: -
J gene: TRBJ1-2
CDR3 protein: CASSSQAGGYTF
CDR3 DNA: TGTGCCAGCAGTTCCCAGGCGGGAGGCTACACCTTC

clone size: -
V gene: TRBV10-1
D gene: -
J gene: TRBJ2-5
CDR3 protein: CASTRAPGETQYF
CDR3 DNA: TGCGCCAGCACCCGGGCCCCGGGGGAGACCCAGTACTTC

clone size: -
V gene: TRBV24-1
D gene: TRBD1
J gene: TRBJ2-7
CDR3 protein: CATSDPRQGGVEQYF
CDR3 DNA: TGTGCCACCAGTGATCCTCGACAGGGGGGGGTCGAGCAGTACTTC

clone size: -
V gene: TRBV3-1/TRBV3-2
D gene: TRBD2
J gene: TRBJ2-7
CDR3 protein: CASSSGVAYEQYF
CDR3 DNA: TGTGCCAGCTCTAGCGGGGTCGCCTACGAGCAGTACTTC

clone size: -
V gene: TRBV10-3
D gene: -
J gene: TRBJ1-2
CDR3 protein: CAITNRLNYGYTF
CDR3 DNA: TGTGCCATCACGAACAGGCTGAACTATGGCTACACCTTC

clone size: once
V gene: TRBV28
D gene: -
J gene: TRBJ1-2
CDR3 protein: CASSQAEVYGYTF
CDR3 DNA: TGTGCCAGCAGCCAAGCCGAGGTCTATGGCTACACCTTC

clone size: once
V gene: TRBV6-5
D gene: -
J gene: TRBJ1-2
CDR3 protein: CASRASVAPYGYTF
CDR3 DNA: TGTGCCAGCAGGGCCTCCGTGGCTCCCTATGGCTACACCTTC

clone size: -
V gene: TRBV10-3
D gene: -
J gene: TRBJ2-7
CDR3 protein: CAISDGRSSYEQYF
CDR3 DNA: TGTGCCATCAGTGATGGGAGGAGCAGCTACGAGCAGTACTTC

clone size: -
V gene: TRBV28
D gene: TRBD2
J gene: TRBJ2-3
CDR3 protein: CASSLWGLAEPTDTQYF
CDR3 DNA: TGTGCCAGCAGTTTATGGGGACTAGCGGAACCCACAGATACGCAGTATTTT

clone size: -
V gene: TRBV7-2
D gene: TRBD2
J gene: TRBJ2-7
CDR3 protein: CASIIGLAGGEQYF
CDR3 DNA: TGTGCCAGCATCATCGGACTAGCGGGAGGGGAGCAGTACTTC

clone size: -
V gene: TRBV6-5
D gene: TRBD2
J gene: TRBJ2-6
CDR3 protein: CASQGAGGLTF
CDR3 DNA: TGTGCCAGTCAAGGAGCGGGGGGCCTGACTTTC

clone size: -
V gene: TRBV27
D gene: -
J gene: TRBJ2-7
CDR3 protein: CASSLSVEDSAYEQYF
CDR3 DNA: TGTGCCAGCAGTTTATCGGTTGAGGACAGTGCCTACGAGCAGTACTTC

clone size: -
V gene: TRBV20-1
D gene: -
J gene: TRBJ2-1
CDR3 protein: CSAPIPNSQFF
CDR3 DNA: TGCAGTGCTCCGATCCCCAACTCCCAGTTCTTC

clone size: -
V gene: TRBV14
D gene: TRBD2
J gene: TRBJ2-1
CDR3 protein: CASSPRVLAGTSGSADYNEQFF
CDR3 DNA: TGTGCCAGCAGCCCAAGGGTTCTTGCCGGGACTAGCGGGAGTGCCGACTACAATGAGCAGTTCTTC

clone size: few
V gene: TRBV5-1
D gene: TRBD1
J gene: TRBJ1-1
CDR3 protein: CASSVQGLGAETEAFF
CDR3 DNA: TGCGCCAGCAGCGTACAGGGGCTAGGAGCGGAGACTGAAGCTTTCTTT

clone size: -
V gene: TRBV4-1
D gene: -
J gene: TRBJ2-3
CDR3 protein: CASSQELRLSRLQYF
CDR3 DNA: TGCGCCAGCAGCCAAGAGTTGAGACTGTCTCGATTGCAGTATTTT

clone size: -
V gene: TRBV11-3
D gene: TRBD2
J gene: TRBJ2-3
CDR3 protein: CASSLGLATDTQYF
CDR3 DNA: TGTGCCAGCAGCTTGGGACTAGCAACAGATACGCAGTATTTT

clone size: -
V gene: TRBV19
D gene: TRBD1
J gene: TRBJ1-6
CDR3 protein: CASSIQGANSPLHF
CDR3 DNA: TGTGCCAGTAGTATCCAGGGGGCAAATTCACCCCTCCACTTT